This T cell receptor (beta chain) derives from a study of cytomegalovirus exposure and HLA in healthy donors. Notes on this clone: Antigen unknown.

The V segment lost 5 bases and the J segment 2 bases; nucleotides outside the gene matches: 13. The CDR3 has 19 residues. Germline CDR1 and CDR2: MDHEN and SYDVKM. Measured with immunoSEQ multiplex PCR; TCRdb has only the in-frame clones, and not every one. This sample yields some 48,000 clones, of which about 94% are seen a single time; around 8% belongs to the top ten. Study results and limitations: The study labeled more than 150 TCR beta chains cytomegalovirus-associated. The finding came from a later analysis; first-cohort TCR clusters tended to co-occur in the 95 to 150 validation repertoires. Some public TCRs appeared in many individuals, while most sequences were rare.

The TCR sequence derives from a woman younger than 30 in good health and CMV-seropositive. The chain recombines TRBV28 with TRBJ1-5; 12 nucleotides agree with TRBD1. The specimen sequenced was PBMCs. This chain's CDR3 is CASSLGPRDRGLRNQPQHF. The CDR3 DNA is TGTGCCAGCAGTCTTGGGCCCCGGGACAGGGGGCTTCGCAATCAGCCCCAGCATTTT.